This T cell receptor beta chain was recovered during a study of blood T cell repertoires in COVID-19. Study information: The samples span acute and convalescent COVID-19 from the United States, Italy and Spain.

Original data processing: Estimation of nucleated cell counts relied on the amplification of reference gene primers. Sequenced by immunoSEQ multiplex PCR; TCRdb stores in-frame clones only, minus some. From that table come the V and J calls and clone size; the DNA was used to work out D and trimming. The sample yields about 15,000 clones, around 88% seen once. V shed 6 bases and J shed 0 bases, with 11 bases lying between them. The CDR3 covers 14 residues. Germline V gives CDR1 MNHEY, CDR2 SVGAGI. The genes are TRBV6-5 and TRBJ1-2; D is possibly TRBD1 (6 bases). Specimen: peripheral blood. The clonotype comes from a human donor in a cohort sampled during active COVID-19. CDR3 amino acids: CASSRDTTNYGYTF. The DNA for the CDR3 is TGTGCCAGCAGCAGGGACACCACTAACTATGGCTACACCTTC.